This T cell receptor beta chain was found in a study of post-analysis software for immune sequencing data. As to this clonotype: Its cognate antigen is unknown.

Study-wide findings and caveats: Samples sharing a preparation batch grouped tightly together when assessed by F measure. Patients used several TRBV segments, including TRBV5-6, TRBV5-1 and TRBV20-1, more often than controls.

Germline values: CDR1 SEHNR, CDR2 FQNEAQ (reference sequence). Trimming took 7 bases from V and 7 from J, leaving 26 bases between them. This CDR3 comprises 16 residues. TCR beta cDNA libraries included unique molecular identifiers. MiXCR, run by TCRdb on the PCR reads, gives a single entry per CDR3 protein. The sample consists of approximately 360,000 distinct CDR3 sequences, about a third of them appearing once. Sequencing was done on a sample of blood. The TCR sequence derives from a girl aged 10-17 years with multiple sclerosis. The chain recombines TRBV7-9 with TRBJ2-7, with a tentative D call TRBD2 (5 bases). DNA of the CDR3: TGTGCCAGCACCCCCCAGTCCGGGGTCCCCCAAGGGGAGCAGTACTTC. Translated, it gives CASTPQSGVPQGEQYF.